The 18 T cell receptor beta chains listed next were all sequenced from one sample in a study of identical twins. TCRdb re-called the 5' RACE reads through MiXCR, storing one row per CDR3 protein. The data contain roughly 690,000 distinct CDR3 sequences, 21% of them singletons. This sample was shared with a second study, whose subject was T cells expressing NK-cell markers.

Sequencing was performed on PBMCs. Receptor source: a young woman in good health.

The V gene is TRBV5-1, the J gene TRBJ2-2; TRBD1 aligns across 9 bases. J lost 4 bases, V lost 7 bases, and 11 bases had no gene match. The CDR3 spans 16 residues. The V gene's germline CDR1 is SGHRS and CDR2 YFSETQ. The CDR3 DNA reads as TGCGCCAGCGTACCCAGGGACAGGGAAAGCACCGGGGAGCTGTTTTTT. It specifies CASVPRDRESTGELFF.

The CDR3 bases are TGTGCCAGCAGTTACGGGGACTTGAAAGAAAAACTGTTTTTT. Amino acids: CASSYGDLKEKLFF. V gene TRBV12-3 or TRBV12-4 combines with J gene TRBJ1-4, with D maybe TRBD1 (5 bases). Trimming left V 4 bases short and J 8 bases short, with 14 bases between. This CDR3 is 14 amino acids long.

This clonotype was observed a few times. The chain couples TRBV5-1 to TRBJ1-1, with D possibly matching TRBD1 (6 bases). V lost 4 bases to trimming and J lost 1 base, with 14 bases between them. Looked up from germline, CDR1 is SGHRS and CDR2 is YFSETQ. This CDR3 region has 15 residues. The CDR3 reads CASSIIGQPNTEAFF. The CDR3 DNA reads as TGCGCCAGCAGCATAATAGGACAGCCGAACACTGAAGCTTTCTTT.

This clonotype was recorded many times. V and J are TRBV20-1 and TRBJ2-5; D gene ambiguous. The germline V and J ends were trimmed by 1 base and 5 bases, with 2 bases remaining between them. CDR1 and CDR2 (germline): DFQATT, SNEGSKA (reference sequence). This CDR3 is built from 10 residues. CDR3 region: CSARAETQYF. The DNA of the CDR3 is TGCAGTGCTAGAGCGGAGACCCAGTACTTC.

As regards this clonotype: The CDR3 carries no conserved terminal phenylalanine or tryptophan, so it likely arises from a read error. The chain employs TRBV20-1 and TRBJ2-7; tentatively, D is TRBD2 (5 bases). Trimming removed 6 bases from V and 2 bases from J, with 17 bases in between. Germline V CDR1 and CDR2: DFQATT, SNEGSKA (reference sequence). This CDR3 spans 14 amino acids. The CDR3 is CSAGGGTVTYEQYL. In nucleotides, the CDR3 is TGCAGTGCCGGCGGAGGAACGGTTACCTACGAGCAGTACCTC.

The chain combines TRBV9 with TRBJ2-7, with D possibly matching TRBD2 (7 bases). The V and J ends lost 0 bases and 0 bases respectively, with 13 bases between them. CDR1 is SGDLS and CDR2 is YYNGEE in the germline V gene. The CDR3 runs to 16 residues. The chain's CDR3 is CASSVAPGGISYEQYF. CDR3 nucleotide sequence: TGTGCCAGCAGCGTAGCCCCGGGGGGCATCTCCTACGAGCAGTACTTC.

This chain connects TRBV21-1 to TRBJ2-7; the table's TRBD1 call for D was not verified on the DNA. TRBV21-1 is a pseudogene. The length of the CDR3 is 14 residues. The DNA for the CDR3 is TGTGCCAGCACCTATCCGGGACCCAACTACGAGCAGTACTTC. It yields the protein CASTYPGPNYEQYF.

This clonotype was seen only a few times. The genes are TRBV20-1 and TRBJ2-7, with D uncertain. V dropped 7 bases and J dropped 0 bases, with 10 bases sitting between them. The length of the CDR3 is 12 residues. The germline V gene encodes CDR1 DFQATT and CDR2 SNEGSKA (reference sequence). This CDR3 is CSVAESSYEQYF. The DNA for the CDR3 is TGCAGTGTGGCAGAAAGCTCCTACGAGCAGTACTTC.

This clonotype has just a few counts. V and J are TRBV15 and TRBJ2-7; D not certain. Germline CDR1 and CDR2: LNHNV and YYDKDF (reference sequence). V lost 4 bases and J lost 4, with 11 bases in between. This CDR3 contains 13 residues. This CDR3 reads CATSNIDHYEQYF. The DNA of the CDR3 is TGTGCCACCAGCAACATCGACCATTACGAGCAGTACTTC. The whole variable domain, filled in from reference TRBV15 and TRBJ2-7, reads DAMVIQNPRYQVTQFGKPVTLSCSQTLNHNVMYWYQQKSSQAPKLLFHYYDKDFNNEADTPDNFQSRRPNTSFCFLDIRSPGLGDTAMYLCATSNIDHYEQYFGPGTRLTVT.

This sequence joins TRBV9 and TRBJ2-7; D perhaps matches TRBD2 (6 bases). CDR1 and CDR2 (germline): SGDLS, YYNGEE. There are 14 residues in the CDR3. The V gene lost 3 bases and the J gene lost 3 bases, with 13 bases spanning the gap. The CDR3 protein is CASSAGTPHYEQYF. CDR3 in DNA: TGTGCCAGCAGCGCCGGGACTCCCCACTACGAGCAGTACTTC.

A few counts support this clonotype. Given the absence of the conserved phenylalanine or tryptophan at the CDR3 end, a read error is likely. The DNA is left out, because the CDR3 cannot be placed on it with certainty; the CDR3 is given as TCRdb lists it. This chain links TRBV5-6 with TRBJ2-7; the table's TRBD1 call for D was not verified on the DNA. The CDR3 is 9 amino acids long, termini counted. Germline V gene sequence: CDR1 SGHDT, CDR2 YYEEEE. The CDR3 here is CASSLWGVL.

This clonotype occurred a few times. The DNA of the CDR3 is TGTGCCAGCAGCTTAGGGGCAGGATTGCTCCGCGAGCAGTACTTC. Encoded protein: CASSLGAGLLREQYF. The rearrangement joins TRBV7-9 to TRBJ2-7; unclear D gene. From germline, CDR1 is SEHNR and CDR2 FQNEAQ (reference sequence). This CDR3 contains 15 residues. V dropped 1 base and J dropped 6 bases, with 16 bases sitting between them.

This clonotype occurred a few times. V gene TRBV20-1 combines with J gene TRBJ2-1; 11 nucleotides agree with TRBD2. The V gene's germline CDR1 is DFQATT and CDR2 SNEGSKA (reference sequence). V was clipped by 1 base and J by 8 bases; unmatched bases: 13. The CDR3 runs to 17 residues. As DNA, the CDR3 is TGCAGTGCTAGAGGTCCTTCCACTAGCGGGAGATCGGATGAGCAGTTCTTC. This translates into CSARGPSTSGRSDEQFF.

The rearrangement uses TRBV5-5 and TRBJ2-6; D gene ambiguous. Between the trimmed V and J ends, which lost 4 bases and 12 bases, there was a span of 14 bases. Germline V CDR1 and CDR2: SGHKS, YYEKEE (reference sequence). This CDR3 comprises 13 residues. CDR3 sequence: CASSPGIATVLTF. CDR3 nucleotide sequence: TGTGCCAGCAGCCCTGGTATCGCTACCGTCCTGACTTTC.

This clonotype showed up many times. This chain links TRBV29-1 with TRBJ2-5; D is ambiguous. Germline V gives CDR1 SQVTM, CDR2 ANQGSEA. Trimming removed 4 bases from V and 3 bases from J, with 9 bases in between. The CDR3 is made up of 12 amino acids. CDR3 region: CSVAQSEETQYF. The CDR3 DNA reads as TGCAGCGTTGCGCAGAGCGAAGAGACCCAGTACTTC.

The table lists this clonotype with many counts. The rearrangement joins TRBV20-1 to TRBJ2-7; the D is unclear. The CDR3 has 15 amino acids. The ends were cut back, 0 bases at V and 0 bases at J, with 12 bases in the middle. CDR1 is DFQATT, CDR2 SNEGSKA, per germline (reference sequence). The CDR3 here is CSARDPYHFSYEQYF. Here the CDR3 DNA reads TGCAGTGCTAGAGATCCTTATCACTTCTCCTACGAGCAGTACTTC.

This rearrangement joins TRBV6-6 to TRBJ2-5; no firm D call. Germline CDR1 reads MNHNY; CDR2 reads SVGAGI (reference sequence). The CDR3 runs to 13 residues. Trimming left V 0 bases short and J 5 bases short, with 7 bases between. CDR3 DNA: TGTGCCAGCAGTTACTCGGGGTGGGAGACCCAGTACTTC. It encodes CASSYSGWETQYF.

This clonotype was counted only a few times. The chain combines TRBV4-2 with TRBJ2-4, with D possibly matching TRBD1 (7 bases). The V and J ends lost 0 bases and 8 bases respectively, with 17 bases between them. This CDR3 region has 16 residues. Germline CDR1 LGHNA, CDR2 YNFKEQ. The CDR3 region is CASSQDSRGPGDIQYF. The CDR3 DNA sequence: TGTGCCAGCAGCCAAGATTCAAGGGGGCCGGGGGACATTCAGTACTTC.